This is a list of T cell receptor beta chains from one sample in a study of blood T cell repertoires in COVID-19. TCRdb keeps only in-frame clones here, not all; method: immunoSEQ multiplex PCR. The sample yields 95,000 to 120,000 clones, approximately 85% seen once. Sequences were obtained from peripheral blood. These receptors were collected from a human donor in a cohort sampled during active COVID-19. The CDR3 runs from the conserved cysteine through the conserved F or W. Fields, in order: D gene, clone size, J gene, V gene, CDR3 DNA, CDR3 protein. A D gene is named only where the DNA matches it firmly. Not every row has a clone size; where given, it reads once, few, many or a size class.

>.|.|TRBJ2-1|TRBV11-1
TGTGCCAGCAGCTACGGGACAACTAGCTCCTACAATGAGCAGTTCTTC
CASSYGTTSSYNEQFF
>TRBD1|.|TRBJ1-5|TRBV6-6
TGTGCCAGCAGTTTGGGACAGGGGGGCCCCGGGCCCCAGCATTTT
CASSLGQGGPGPQHF
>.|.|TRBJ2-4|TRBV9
TGTGCCAGCAGCACCTGGGACTCTCCTCTCGCCAAAAACATTCAGTACTTC
CASSTWDSPLAKNIQYF
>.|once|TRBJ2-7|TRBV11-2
TGTGCCAGCAGCTTAGGGGCCGAATCTTACGAGCAGTACTTC
CASSLGAESYEQYF
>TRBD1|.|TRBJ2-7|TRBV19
TGTGCCAGTAGTCGGGACAGTCCCTACGAGCAGTACTTC
CASSRDSPYEQYF
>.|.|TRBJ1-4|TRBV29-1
TGCAGCGTTGGAAGGGGTCTGAATGAAAAACTGTTTTTT
CSVGRGLNEKLFF
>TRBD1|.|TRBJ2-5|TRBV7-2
TGTGCCAGCAGCTTAGGAGGGACAGCCAACCAAGAGACCCAGTACTTC
CASSLGGTANQETQYF
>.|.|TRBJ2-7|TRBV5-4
TGTGCCAGCAGCTTCGGCAGACTCTCCTACGAGCAGTACTTC
CASSFGRLSYEQYF
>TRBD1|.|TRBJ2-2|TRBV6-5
TGTGCCAGCAGTTACTCCAGCCCAGGGGGAACCGGGGAGCTGTTTTTT
CASSYSSPGGTGELFF
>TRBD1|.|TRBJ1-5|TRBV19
TGTGCCAGTAGTTGGACAGGGGATAAGGGGGGACAGCCCCAGCATTTT
CASSWTGDKGGQPQHF